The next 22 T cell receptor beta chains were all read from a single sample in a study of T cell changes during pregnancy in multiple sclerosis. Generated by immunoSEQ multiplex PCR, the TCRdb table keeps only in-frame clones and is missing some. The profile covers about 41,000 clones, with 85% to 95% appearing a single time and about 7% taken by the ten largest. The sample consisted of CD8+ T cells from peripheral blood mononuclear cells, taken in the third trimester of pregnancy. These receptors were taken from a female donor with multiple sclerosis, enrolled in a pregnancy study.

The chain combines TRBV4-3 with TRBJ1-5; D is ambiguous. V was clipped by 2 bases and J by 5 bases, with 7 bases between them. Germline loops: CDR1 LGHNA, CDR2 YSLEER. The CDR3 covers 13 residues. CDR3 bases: TGCGCCAGCAGCCAATCCAGATATCAGCCCCAGCATTTT. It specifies CASSQSRYQPQHF.

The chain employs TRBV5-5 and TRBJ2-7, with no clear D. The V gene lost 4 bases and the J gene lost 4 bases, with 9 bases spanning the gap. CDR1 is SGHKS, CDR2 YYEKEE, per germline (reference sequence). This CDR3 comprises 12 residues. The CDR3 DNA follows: TGTGCCAGCAGCCTCACAAGTTACGAGCAGTACTTC. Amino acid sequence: CASSLTSYEQYF.

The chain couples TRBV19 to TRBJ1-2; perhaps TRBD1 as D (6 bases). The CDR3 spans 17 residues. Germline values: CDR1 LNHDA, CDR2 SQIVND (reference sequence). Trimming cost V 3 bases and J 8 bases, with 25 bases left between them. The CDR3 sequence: CASSIELSQPNRDGYTF. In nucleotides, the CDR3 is TGTGCCAGTAGTATTGAGCTTTCCCAACCCAACAGGGACGGCTACACCTTC. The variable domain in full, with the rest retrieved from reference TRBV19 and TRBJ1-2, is DGGITQSPKYLFRKEGQNVTLSCEQNLNHDAMYWYRQDPGQGLRLIYYSQIVNDFQKGDIAEGYSVSREKKESFPLTVTSAQKNPTAFYLCASSIELSQPNRDGYTFGSGTRLTVV.

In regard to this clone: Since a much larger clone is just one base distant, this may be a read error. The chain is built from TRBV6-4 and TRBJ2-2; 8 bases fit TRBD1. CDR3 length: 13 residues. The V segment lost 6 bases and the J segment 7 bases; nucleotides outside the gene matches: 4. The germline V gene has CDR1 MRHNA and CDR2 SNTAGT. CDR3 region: CASRTGDNGELFF. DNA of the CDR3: TGTGCCAGCAGGACAGGGGACAACGGGGAGCTGTTTTTT.

The CDR3 region is CASSAFLAGESADTQYF. The CDR3 bases are TGTGCCAGTAGTGCGTTTCTAGCGGGAGAAAGTGCAGATACGCAGTATTTT. The V and J genes are TRBV19 and TRBJ2-3; 10 positions match TRBD2. The trim removed 5 bases at V and 4 bases at J, leaving 12 bases unmatched. Germline V lookup: CDR1 LNHDA, CDR2 SQIVND (reference sequence). The CDR3 has 17 residues.

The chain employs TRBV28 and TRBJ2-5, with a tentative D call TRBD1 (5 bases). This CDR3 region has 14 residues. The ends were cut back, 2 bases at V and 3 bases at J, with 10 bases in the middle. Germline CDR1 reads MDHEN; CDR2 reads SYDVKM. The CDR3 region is CASSLRTNKETQYF. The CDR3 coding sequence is TGTGCCAGCAGTTTAAGGACAAACAAAGAGACCCAGTACTTC. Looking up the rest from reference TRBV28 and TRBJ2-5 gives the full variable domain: DVKVTQSSRYLVKRTGEKVFLECVQDMDHENMFWYRQDPGLGLRLIYFSYDVKMKEKGDIPEGYSVSREKKERFSLILESASTNQTSMYLCASSLRTNKETQYFGPGTRLLVL.

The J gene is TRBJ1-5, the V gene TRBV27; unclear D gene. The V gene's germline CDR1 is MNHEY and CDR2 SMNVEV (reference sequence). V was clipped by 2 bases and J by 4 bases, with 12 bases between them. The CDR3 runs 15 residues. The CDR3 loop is CASSLGGSWNQPQHF. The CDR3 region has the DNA TGTGCCAGCAGTTTAGGCGGGTCATGGAATCAGCCCCAGCATTTT.

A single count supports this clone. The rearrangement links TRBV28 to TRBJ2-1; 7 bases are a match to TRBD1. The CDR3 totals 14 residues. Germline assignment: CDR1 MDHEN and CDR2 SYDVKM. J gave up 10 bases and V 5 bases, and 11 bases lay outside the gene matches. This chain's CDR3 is CASSLFTRDREQFF. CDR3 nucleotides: TGTGCCAGCAGTCTCTTCACACGGGACAGAGAGCAGTTCTTC.

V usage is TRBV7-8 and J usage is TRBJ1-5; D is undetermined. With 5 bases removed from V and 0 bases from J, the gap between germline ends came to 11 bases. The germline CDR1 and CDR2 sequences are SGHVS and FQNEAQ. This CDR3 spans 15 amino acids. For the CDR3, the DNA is TGTGCCAGCAGCGACATTTGGCCTAGCAATCAGCCCCAGCATTTT. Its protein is CASSDIWPSNQPQHF.

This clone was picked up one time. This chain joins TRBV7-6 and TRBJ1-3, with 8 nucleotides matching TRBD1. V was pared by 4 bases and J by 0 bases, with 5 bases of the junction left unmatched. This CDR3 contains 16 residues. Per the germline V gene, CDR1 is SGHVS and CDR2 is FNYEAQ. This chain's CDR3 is CASSSRQGFSGNTIYF. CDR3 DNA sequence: TGTGCCAGCAGCTCACGACAGGGGTTCTCTGGAAACACCATATATTTT.

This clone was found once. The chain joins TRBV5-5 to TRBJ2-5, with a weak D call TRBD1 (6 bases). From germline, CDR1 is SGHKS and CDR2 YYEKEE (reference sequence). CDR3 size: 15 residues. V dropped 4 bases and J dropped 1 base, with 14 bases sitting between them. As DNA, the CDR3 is TGTGCCAGCAGCGCCATACAGACAGGCCAAGAGACCCAGTACTTC. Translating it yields CASSAIQTGQETQYF. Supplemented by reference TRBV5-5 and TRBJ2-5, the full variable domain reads DAGVTQSPTHLIKTRGQQVTLRCSPISGHKSVSWYQQVLGQGPQFIFQYYEKEERGRGNFPDRFSARQFPNYSSELNVNALLLGDSALYLCASSAIQTGQETQYFGPGTRLLVL.

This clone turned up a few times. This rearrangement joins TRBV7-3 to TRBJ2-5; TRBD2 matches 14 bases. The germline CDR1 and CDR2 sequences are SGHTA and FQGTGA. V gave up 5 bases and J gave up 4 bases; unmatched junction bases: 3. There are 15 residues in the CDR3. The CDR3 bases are TGTGCCAGCAGCGCCGGGACTAGCGGGAGAGAGACCCAGTACTTC. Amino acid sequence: CASSAGTSGRETQYF.

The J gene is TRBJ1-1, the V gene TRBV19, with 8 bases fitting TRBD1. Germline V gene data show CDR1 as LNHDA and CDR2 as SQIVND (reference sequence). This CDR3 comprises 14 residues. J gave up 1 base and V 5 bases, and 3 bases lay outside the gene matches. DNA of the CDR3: TGTGCCAGTAGTCAGGACAGGGAGAACACTGAAGCTTTCTTT. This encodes CASSQDRENTEAFF.

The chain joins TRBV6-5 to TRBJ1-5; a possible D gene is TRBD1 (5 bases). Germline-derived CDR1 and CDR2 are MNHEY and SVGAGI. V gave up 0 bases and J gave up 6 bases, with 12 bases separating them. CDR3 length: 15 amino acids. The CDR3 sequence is CASSYSQQGSQPQHF. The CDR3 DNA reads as TGTGCCAGCAGTTACTCTCAGCAGGGAAGTCAGCCCCAGCATTTT.

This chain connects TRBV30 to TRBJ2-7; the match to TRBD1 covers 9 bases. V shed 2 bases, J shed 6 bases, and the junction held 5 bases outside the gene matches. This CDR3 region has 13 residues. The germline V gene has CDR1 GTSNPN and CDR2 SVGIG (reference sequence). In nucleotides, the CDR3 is TGTGCCTGGAGTTCGGGACAGGGCTCCGAGCAGTACTTC. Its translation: CAWSSGQGSEQYF.

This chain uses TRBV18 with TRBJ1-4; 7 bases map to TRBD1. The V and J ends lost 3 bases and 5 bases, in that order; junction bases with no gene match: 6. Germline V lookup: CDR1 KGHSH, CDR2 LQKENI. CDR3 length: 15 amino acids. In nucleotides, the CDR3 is TGTGCCAGCTCACCGGGGGACAGCTTAAATGAAAAACTGTTTTTT. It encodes CASSPGDSLNEKLFF. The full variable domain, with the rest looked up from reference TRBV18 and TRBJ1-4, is NAGVMQNPRHLVRRRGQEARLRCSPMKGHSHVYWYRQLPEEGLKFMVYLQKENIIDESGMPKERFSAEFPKEGPSILRIQQVVRGDSAAYFCASSPGDSLNEKLFFGSGTQLSVL.

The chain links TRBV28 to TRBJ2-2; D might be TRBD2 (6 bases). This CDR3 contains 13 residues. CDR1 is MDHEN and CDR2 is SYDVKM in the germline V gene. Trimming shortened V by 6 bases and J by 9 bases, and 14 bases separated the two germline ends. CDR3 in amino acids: CASSLAGNRELFF. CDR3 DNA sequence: TGTGCCAGCAGCCTGGCGGGAAACCGGGAGCTGTTTTTT.

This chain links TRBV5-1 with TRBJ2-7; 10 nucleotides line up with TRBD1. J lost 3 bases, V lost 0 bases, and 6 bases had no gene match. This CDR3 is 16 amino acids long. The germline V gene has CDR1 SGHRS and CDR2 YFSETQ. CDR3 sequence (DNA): TGCGCCAGCAGCTTGGGGTTATGGGACAGGGGCTACGAGCAGTACTTC. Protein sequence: CASSLGLWDRGYEQYF.

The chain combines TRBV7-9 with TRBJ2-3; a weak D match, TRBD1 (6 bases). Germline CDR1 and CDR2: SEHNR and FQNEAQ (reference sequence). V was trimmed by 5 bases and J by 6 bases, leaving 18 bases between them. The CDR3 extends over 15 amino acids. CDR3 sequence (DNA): TGTGCCAGCAGCCCAGGGGCGGTTATAGCTGATACGCAGTATTTT. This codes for CASSPGAVIADTQYF. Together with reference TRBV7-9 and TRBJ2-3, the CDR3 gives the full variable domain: DTGVSQNPRHKITKRGQNVTFRCDPISEHNRLYWYRQTLGQGPEFLTYFQNEAQLEKSRLLSDRFSAERPKGSFSTLEIQRTEQGDSAMYLCASSPGAVIADTQYFGPGTRLTVL.

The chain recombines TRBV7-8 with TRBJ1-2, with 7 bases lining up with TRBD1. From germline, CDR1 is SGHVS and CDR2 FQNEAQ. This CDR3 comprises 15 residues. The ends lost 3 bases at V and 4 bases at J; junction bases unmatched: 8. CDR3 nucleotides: TGTGCCAGCAGCTTTGTAGGGGGCTACGGCTATGGCTACACCTTC. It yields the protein CASSFVGGYGYGYTF.

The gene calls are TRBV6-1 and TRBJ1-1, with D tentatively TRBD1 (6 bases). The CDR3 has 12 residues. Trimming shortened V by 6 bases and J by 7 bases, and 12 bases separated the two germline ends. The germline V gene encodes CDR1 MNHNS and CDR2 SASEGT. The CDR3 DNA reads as TGTGCCAGCAGGGAATTCAGGGGTGAAGCTTTCTTT. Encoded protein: CASREFRGEAFF.

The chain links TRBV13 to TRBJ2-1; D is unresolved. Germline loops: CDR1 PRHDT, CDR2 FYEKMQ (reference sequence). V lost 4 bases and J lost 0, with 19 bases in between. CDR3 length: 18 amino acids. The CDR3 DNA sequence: TGTGCCAGCAGCTACTACCTGACCCACAAGAGCTCCTACAATGAGCAGTTCTTC. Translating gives CASSYYLTHKSSYNEQFF. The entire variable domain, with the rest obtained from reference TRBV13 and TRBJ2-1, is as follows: AAGVIQSPRHLIKEKRETATLKCYPIPRHDTVYWYQQGPGQDPQFLISFYEKMQSDKGSIPDRFSAQQFSDYHSELNMSSLELGDSALYFCASSYYLTHKSSYNEQFFGPGTRLTVL.